The entry below describes one TCR beta chain. Germline V gene sequence: CDR1 LNHNV, CDR2 YYDKDF (reference sequence). The CDR3 has 17 residues. V was pared by 0 bases and J by 4 bases, with 15 bases between. The data belong to a study of blood T cell repertoires in COVID-19. On the study more broadly: Sites in the United States, Italy and Spain provided acute and convalescent COVID-19 samples. PBMCs, B-cell-depleted T cells, or T cells provided the cDNA or gDNA that made up the material.

TCRdb's table, derived via immunoSEQ multiplex PCR, lists solely in-frame clones and lacks some. Here the sample spans under 400,000 clones, 85% to 90% being singletons. This clonotype originated in a man between 18 and 35 years old with active or convalescent COVID-19. Sequenced sample: peripheral blood. The chain employs TRBV15 and TRBJ1-4; D ambiguous. CDR3 loop: CATSRDNLLKSNEKLFF. The CDR3 nucleotides are TGTGCCACCAGCAGAGACAATCTGTTAAAGAGTAATGAAAAACTGTTTTTT.